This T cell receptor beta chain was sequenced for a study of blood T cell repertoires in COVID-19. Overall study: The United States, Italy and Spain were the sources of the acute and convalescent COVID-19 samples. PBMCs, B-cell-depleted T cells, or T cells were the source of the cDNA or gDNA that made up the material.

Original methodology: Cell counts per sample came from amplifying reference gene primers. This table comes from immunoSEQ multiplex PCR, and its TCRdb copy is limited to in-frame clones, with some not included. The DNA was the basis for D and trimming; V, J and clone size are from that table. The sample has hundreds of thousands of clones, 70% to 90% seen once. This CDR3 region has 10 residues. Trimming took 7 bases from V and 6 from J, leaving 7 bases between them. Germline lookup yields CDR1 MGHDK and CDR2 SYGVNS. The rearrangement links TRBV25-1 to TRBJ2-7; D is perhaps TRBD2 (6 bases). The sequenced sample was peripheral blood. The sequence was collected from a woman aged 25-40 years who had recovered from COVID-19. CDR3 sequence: CASMGGEQYF. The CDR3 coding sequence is TGTGCCAGCATGGGGGGCGAGCAGTACTTC.